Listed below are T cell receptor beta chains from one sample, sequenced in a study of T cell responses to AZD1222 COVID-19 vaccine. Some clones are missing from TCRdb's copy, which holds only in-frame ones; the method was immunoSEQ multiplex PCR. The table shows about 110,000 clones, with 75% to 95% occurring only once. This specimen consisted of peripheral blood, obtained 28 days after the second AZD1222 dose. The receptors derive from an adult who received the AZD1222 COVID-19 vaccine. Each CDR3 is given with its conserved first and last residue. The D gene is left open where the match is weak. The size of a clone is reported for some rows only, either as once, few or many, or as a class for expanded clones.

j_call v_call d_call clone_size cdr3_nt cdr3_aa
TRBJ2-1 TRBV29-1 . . TGCAGCGTGCCTGGGCAGGGTTGGTACAATGAGCAGTTCTTC CSVPGQGWYNEQFF
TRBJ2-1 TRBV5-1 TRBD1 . TGCGCCAGCAGCTTGCCCGGGACAGGGGGAAACAATGAGCAGTTCTTC CASSLPGTGGNNEQFF
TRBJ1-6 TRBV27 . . TGTGCCAGCATGAGGGGCCATAATTCACCCCTCCACTTT CASMRGHNSPLHF
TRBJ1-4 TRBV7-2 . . TGTGCCAGCACTTATTCTCGGGAGGAAAAACTGTTTTTT CASTYSREEKLFF
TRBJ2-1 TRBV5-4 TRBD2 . TGTGCCAGCAGCTTGCTGGGACTAGCGATCAATGAGCAGTTCTTC CASSLLGLAINEQFF
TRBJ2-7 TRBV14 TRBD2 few TGTGCCAGCAGCCAAGACCCGACTAGCGTCTACGAGCAGTACTTC CASSQDPTSVYEQYF
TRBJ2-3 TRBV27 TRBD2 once TGTGCCAGCAGTCTTCAACTAGCGGGAGCCACAGATACGCAGTATTTT CASSLQLAGATDTQYF
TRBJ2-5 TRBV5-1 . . TGCGCCAGCAGCTTGGACAACCAAGAGACCCAGTACTTC CASSLDNQETQYF
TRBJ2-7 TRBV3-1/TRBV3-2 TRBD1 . TGTGCCAGCAGCGACGGACAGGGGTTCTTCTACGAGCAGTACTTC CASSDGQGFFYEQYF
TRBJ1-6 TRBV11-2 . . TGTGCCAGCAGCTTAGAAGGTCAGAATAATTCACCCCTCCACTTT CASSLEGQNNSPLHF
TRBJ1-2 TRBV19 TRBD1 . TGTGCCAGTAGTGTCTCGACAGGGGGAGGCTACACCTTC CASSVSTGGGYTF
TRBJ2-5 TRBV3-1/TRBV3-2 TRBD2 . TGTGCCAGCAGCCAAGCTAGCGGTTGGAGGGGAGAGACCCAGTACTTC CASSQASGWRGETQYF
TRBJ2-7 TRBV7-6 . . TGTGCCAGCAGCCATCCGCCGGGAGTCGAGCAGTACTTC CASSHPPGVEQYF
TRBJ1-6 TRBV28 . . TGTGCCAGCAGTTTACCGTTGTCGCCCCTCCACTTT CASSLPLSPLHF
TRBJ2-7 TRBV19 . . TGTGCCAGTAGTAAGACTTCCTCCTACGAGCAGTACTTC CASSKTSSYEQYF
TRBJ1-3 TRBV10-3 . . TGTGCCATCAGTGCGCCCGATACAGAGGACACCATATATTTT CAISAPDTEDTIYF
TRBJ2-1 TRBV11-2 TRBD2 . TGTGCCAGCAGGAACCCCCGGGCTAGCGGGACGTTGAATGAGCAGTTCTTC CASRNPRASGTLNEQFF
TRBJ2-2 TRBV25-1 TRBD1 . TGTGCCAGCAGAGGACAGGGAAATCCCGGGGAGCTGTTTTTT CASRGQGNPGELFF
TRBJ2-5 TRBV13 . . TGTGCCAGCAGCTTAAAGGGGGGCCAAGAGACCCAGTACTTC CASSLKGGQETQYF
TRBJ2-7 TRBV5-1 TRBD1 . TGCGCCAGCAGTAACCTCAGATCGGGGACAGGGTCTGACGAGCAGTACTTC CASSNLRSGTGSDEQYF
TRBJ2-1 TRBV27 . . TGTGCCAGCAGTTCTGTGGGGCCCTACAATGAGCAGTTCTTC CASSSVGPYNEQFF
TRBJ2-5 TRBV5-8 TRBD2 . TGTGCCAGCAGCGTAACCGGGACTAAGGAGACCCAGTACTTC CASSVTGTKETQYF
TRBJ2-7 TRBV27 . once TGTGCCAGCAGTTCCACCCGGATGGGGCACGAGCAGTACTTC CASSSTRMGHEQYF
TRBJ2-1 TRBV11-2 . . TGTGCCAGCACCCTTATGGGGGAGGCTTACAATGAGCAGTTCTTC CASTLMGEAYNEQFF
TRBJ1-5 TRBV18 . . TGTGCCAGCTCACCACCGAATCAGCCCCAGCATTTT CASSPPNQPQHF
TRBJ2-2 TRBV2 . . TGTGCCAGCAAAGTCGAGGAGAACACCGGGGAGCTGTTTTTT CASKVEENTGELFF
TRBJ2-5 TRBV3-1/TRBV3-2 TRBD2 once TGTGCCAGCAGCCAAGATCGTAGTAGCGGGAGGGGACAGACCCAGTACTTC CASSQDRSSGRGQTQYF
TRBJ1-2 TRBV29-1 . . TGCAGCGTTGATGGGCCAGGGGATAACTATGGCTACACCTTC CSVDGPGDNYGYTF
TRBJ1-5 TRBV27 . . TGTGCCAGCAGTTTTATGCAGGGGACTCAGCCCCAGCATTTT CASSFMQGTQPQHF
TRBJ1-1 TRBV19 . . TGTGCCAGTAGTCCTTCGACGAGGGGGAGTCACACTGAAGCTTTCTTT CASSPSTRGSHTEAFF
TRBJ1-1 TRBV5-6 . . TGTGCCAGCAGCTTGGGCTCTAGACTGGCTGAAGCTTTCTTT CASSLGSRLAEAFF
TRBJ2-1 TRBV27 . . TGTGCCAGCACCTCAGGGGGGGGTGATGAGCAGTTCTTC CASTSGGGDEQFF
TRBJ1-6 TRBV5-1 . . TGCGCCAGCAGCTATTCACAGGGCGATCCCCTCCACTTT CASSYSQGDPLHF
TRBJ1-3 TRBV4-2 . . TGTGCCAGCAGCCAAGAACGGGTCTTCTCTGGAAACACCATATATTTT CASSQERVFSGNTIYF
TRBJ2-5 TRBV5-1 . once TGCGCCAGCAGCTTAATACAGGACCAAGAGACCCAGTACTTC CASSLIQDQETQYF
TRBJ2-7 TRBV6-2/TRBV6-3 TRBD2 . TGTGCCAGCAGCCCCGGGACTAGCCGTTACGAGCAGTACTTC CASSPGTSRYEQYF
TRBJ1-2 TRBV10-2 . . TGCGCCAGCAGTGAGGAGGGGGACTATGGCTACACCTTC CASSEEGDYGYTF
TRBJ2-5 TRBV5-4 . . TGTGCCAGCAGCTACCAACTAGCAGAAGAGACCCAGTACTTC CASSYQLAEETQYF
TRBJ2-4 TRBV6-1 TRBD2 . TGTGCCAGCAGTGCCCAAGAGGGACTAGCGGTAGCCATAAACATTCAGTACTTC CASSAQEGLAVAINIQYF
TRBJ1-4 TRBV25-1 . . TGTGCCAGCAGTCCTCGACTCCCTAGCGGGGAAAAACTGTTTTTT CASSPRLPSGEKLFF
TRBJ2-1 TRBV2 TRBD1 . TGTGCCAGCAGTGCCGGACAGGGTGGCAATGAGCAGTTCTTC CASSAGQGGNEQFF
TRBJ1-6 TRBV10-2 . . TGCGCCAGCAGTGACCCGGGGCTTTCACCCCTCCACTTT CASSDPGLSPLHF
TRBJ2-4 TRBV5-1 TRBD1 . TGCGCCAGCAGCTCAGACAGGGGGCGAAACATTCAGTACTTC CASSSDRGRNIQYF
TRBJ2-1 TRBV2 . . TGTGCCAGCATTAAAAGGATTCAGTACAATGAGCAGTTCTTC CASIKRIQYNEQFF
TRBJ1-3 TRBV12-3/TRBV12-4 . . TGTGCCAGCACCTCAGGTGGAAACACCATATATTTT CASTSGGNTIYF
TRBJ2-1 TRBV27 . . TGTGCCAGCAGTCACGGGAGTGGTGAGCAGTTCTTC CASSHGSGEQFF
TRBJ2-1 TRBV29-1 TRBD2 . TGCAGCGTTGATGGACAGTTTGGTGCGGGGGGCTACCGGAATATCAATGAGCAGTTCTTC CSVDGQFGAGGYRNINEQFF
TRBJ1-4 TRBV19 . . TGTGCCAGTAGTATAGGAGGTGAAAAACTGTTTTTT CASSIGGEKLFF
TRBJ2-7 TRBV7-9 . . TGTGCCAGCAGCTTAGCTCCGGGCGAGCAGTACTTC CASSLAPGEQYF
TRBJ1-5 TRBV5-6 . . TGTGCCAGCAGCTTCGGAGGGGATCAGCCCCAGCATTTT CASSFGGDQPQHF
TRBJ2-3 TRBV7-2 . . TGTGCCAGCAGCCGTTTAGAGGACTCAACAGATACGCAGTATTTT CASSRLEDSTDTQYF
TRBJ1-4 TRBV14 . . TGTGCCAGCAGCCCGCTTGGCTTTTACAGTGAAAAACTGTTTTTT CASSPLGFYSEKLFF
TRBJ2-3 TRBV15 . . TGTGCCACCAGCAGAGACCTAGATACAGATACGCAGTATTTT CATSRDLDTDTQYF
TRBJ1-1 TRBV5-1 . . TGCGCCAGCAGCCCACGAGCCGGGAATAGTGAAGCTTTCTTT CASSPRAGNSEAFF
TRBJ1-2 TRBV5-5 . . TGTGCCAGCAGCTTGGATCAGGCCTATGGCTACACCTTC CASSLDQAYGYTF
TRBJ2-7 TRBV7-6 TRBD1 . TGTGCCAGCAGCCCCCGACCGGACAGGGGAGAGCAGTACTTC CASSPRPDRGEQYF
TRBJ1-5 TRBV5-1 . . TGCGCCAGCAGCTTGGAGGGTTATCAGCCCCAGCATTTT CASSLEGYQPQHF